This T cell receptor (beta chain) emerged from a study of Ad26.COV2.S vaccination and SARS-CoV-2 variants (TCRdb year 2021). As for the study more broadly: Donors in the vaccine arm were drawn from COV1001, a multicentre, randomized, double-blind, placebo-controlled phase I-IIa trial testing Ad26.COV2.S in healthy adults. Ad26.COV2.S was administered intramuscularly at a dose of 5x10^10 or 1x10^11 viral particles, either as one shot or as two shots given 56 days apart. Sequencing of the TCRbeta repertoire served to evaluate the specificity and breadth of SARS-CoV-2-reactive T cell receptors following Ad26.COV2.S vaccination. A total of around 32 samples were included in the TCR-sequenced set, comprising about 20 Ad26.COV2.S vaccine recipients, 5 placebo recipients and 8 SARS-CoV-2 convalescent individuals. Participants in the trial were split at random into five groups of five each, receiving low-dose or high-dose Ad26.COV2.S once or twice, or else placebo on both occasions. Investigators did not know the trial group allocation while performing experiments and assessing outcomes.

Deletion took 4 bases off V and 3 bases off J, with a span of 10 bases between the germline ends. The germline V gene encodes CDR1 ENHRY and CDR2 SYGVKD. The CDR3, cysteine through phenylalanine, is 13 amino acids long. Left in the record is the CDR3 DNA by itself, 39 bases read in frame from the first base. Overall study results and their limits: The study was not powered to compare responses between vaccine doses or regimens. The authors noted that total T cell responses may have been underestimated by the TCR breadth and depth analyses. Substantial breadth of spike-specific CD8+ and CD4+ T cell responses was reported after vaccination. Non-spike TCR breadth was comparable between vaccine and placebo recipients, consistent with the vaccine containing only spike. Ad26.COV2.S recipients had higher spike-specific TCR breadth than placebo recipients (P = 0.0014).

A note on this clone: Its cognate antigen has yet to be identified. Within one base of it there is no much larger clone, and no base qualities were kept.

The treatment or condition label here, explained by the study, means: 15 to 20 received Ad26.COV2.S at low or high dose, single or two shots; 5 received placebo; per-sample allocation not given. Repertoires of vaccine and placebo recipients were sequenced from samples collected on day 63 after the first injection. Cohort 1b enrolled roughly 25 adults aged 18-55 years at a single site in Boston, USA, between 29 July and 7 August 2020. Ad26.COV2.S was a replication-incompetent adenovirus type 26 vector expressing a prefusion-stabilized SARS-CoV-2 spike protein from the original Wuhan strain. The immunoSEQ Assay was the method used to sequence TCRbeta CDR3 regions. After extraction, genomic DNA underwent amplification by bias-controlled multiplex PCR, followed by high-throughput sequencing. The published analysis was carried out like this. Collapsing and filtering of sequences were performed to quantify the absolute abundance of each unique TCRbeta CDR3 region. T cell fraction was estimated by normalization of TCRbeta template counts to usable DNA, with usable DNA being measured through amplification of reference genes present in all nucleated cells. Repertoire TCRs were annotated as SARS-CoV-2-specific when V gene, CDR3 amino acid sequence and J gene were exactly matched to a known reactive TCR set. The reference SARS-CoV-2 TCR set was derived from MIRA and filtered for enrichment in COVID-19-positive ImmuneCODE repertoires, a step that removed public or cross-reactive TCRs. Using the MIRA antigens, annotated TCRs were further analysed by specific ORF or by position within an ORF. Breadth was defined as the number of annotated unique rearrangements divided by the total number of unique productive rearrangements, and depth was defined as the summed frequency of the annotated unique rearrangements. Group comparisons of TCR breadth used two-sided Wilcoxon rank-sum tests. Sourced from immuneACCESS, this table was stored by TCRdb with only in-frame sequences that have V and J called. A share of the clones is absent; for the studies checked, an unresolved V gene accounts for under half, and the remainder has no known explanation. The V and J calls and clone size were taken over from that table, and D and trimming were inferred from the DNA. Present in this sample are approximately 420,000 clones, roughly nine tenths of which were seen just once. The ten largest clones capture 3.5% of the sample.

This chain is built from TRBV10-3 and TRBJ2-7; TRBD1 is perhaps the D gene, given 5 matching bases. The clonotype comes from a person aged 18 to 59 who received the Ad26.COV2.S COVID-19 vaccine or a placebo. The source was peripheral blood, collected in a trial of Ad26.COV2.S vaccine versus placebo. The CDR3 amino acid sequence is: CAISVARDYEQYF. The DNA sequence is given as TGTGCCATCAGTGTGGCCAGGGACTACGAGCAGTACTTC.